This TCR beta chain originates from a study of T cells in Graves' hyperthyroidism and ophthalmopathy. Study details: Peripheral blood was acquired at first diagnosis, ahead of any therapy whatsoever. Study-level points and caveats: Ophthalmopathy and stable hyperthyroidism were told apart by a 13 V-J model.

Template material for amplifying TCR beta CDR3 regions consisted of RNA transcripts. First-round RT-PCR of the TCR CDR3 relied on the HTBI primer set. TCRdb re-called the multiplex PCR reads through MiXCR, storing one row per CDR3 protein. The repertoire holds hundreds of thousands of distinct CDR3 sequences, with around 39% as singletons. V gave up 1 base and J gave up 3 bases, with 7 bases separating them. The CDR3 is 14 amino acids. The germline V gene encodes CDR1 SEHNR and CDR2 FQNEAQ (reference sequence). This clonotype was counted at least ten times. Its cognate antigen is unknown. Based on clinical symptoms, serum thyroxine and TRAb, thyroid ultrasound and orbital computed tomography, diagnoses were reached.

The sequenced material came from blood. The sequence was collected from a man aged 18 to 35 with Graves' hyperthyroidism. The chain carries TRBV7-9 and TRBJ1-5, with D unresolved. CDR3 DNA sequence: TGTGCCAGCAGCTTAGGGCTGCCCAATCAGCCCCAGCATTTT. Protein product: CASSLGLPNQPQHF.